Presented here are 4 T cell receptor beta chains from one specimen sequenced in a study of cytomegalovirus exposure and HLA in healthy donors. PCR involved 60 Vbeta and 13 Jbeta primers. TCRdb's table, derived via immunoSEQ multiplex PCR, lists solely in-frame clones and lacks some. The sample lists around 45,000 clones, around three quarters occurring once. The sequencing input was PBMCs. These receptors were collected from a man under 40 in good health and CMV-seronegative.

This chain links TRBV6-1 with TRBJ2-7; 7 bases fit TRBD2. CDR3 length equals 13 residues. Germline CDR1 and CDR2: MNHNS and SASEGT. V shed 7 bases and J 3 bases; nucleotides not matched to a gene: 6. CDR3 protein: CASKLLAGYEQYF. In DNA form, the CDR3 reads TGTGCCAGCAAGTTGTTAGCGGGCTACGAGCAGTACTTC.

The chain uses TRBV7-2 and TRBJ2-1; 8 bases align to TRBD2. Germline V gene sequence: CDR1 SGHTA, CDR2 FQGNSA. Losses at the gene ends were 3 bases for V and 9 bases for J; bases not matched to a gene: 7. CDR3 size: 14 residues. CDR3 in DNA: TGTGCCAGCAGCTTTACAGCGGGAGCACTTGAGCAGTTCTTC. It codes for CASSFTAGALEQFF.

This clone was seen only once. The chain has TRBV6-5 and TRBJ2-5; 8 nucleotides agree with TRBD2. V was clipped by 5 bases and J by 6 bases; unmatched bases: 11. The length of the CDR3 is 15 residues. Germline V gene sequence: CDR1 MNHEY, CDR2 SVGAGI. CDR3 coding DNA: TGTGCCAGCAGTCGCTCGTTAGCGGGAATAAAGACCCAGTACTTC. Amino acid sequence: CASSRSLAGIKTQYF.

The rearrangement links TRBV15 to TRBJ1-2, with D unresolved. The germline V gene encodes CDR1 LNHNV and CDR2 YYDKDF (reference sequence). The ends were cut back, 2 bases at V and 1 base at J, with 5 bases in the middle. CDR3 size: 13 residues. The CDR3 sequence: CATSRTVNYGYTF. CDR3 nucleotides: TGTGCCACCAGCAGAACAGTTAACTATGGCTACACCTTC.